The table lists the clone carrying this TCR beta chain with a few counts. Template switching (which added a universal primer site) was used, and cDNA carried unique molecular identifiers. TCRdb called the 5' RACE reads again in MiXCR, with one record for every CDR3 protein. The sample shows 450,000 to 600,000 distinct CDR3 sequences, 20% to 25% of them seen only once. The sample comes from a study of identical twins. The germline V gene has CDR1 MNHNS and CDR2 SASEGT. After removal of 7 bases from V and 5 bases from J, the junction contained 7 bases not matched to a gene. This CDR3 is 15 amino acids long. The same data also went into a second study, on yellow fever vaccine responses in identical twins.

The specimen was CD4+ T cells sorted from blood. The chain joins TRBV6-1 to TRBJ2-2; TRBD2 aligns across 10 bases. The source is a woman in her late teens or twenties in good health. The CDR3 sequence is CASNLIAGGTGELFF. Written as DNA, the CDR3 is TGTGCCAGCAACCTAATAGCGGGAGGAACCGGGGAGCTGTTTTTT.